Shown below are 20 T cell receptor beta chains from a single sample sequenced in a study of blood T cell repertoires in COVID-19. Clones were sequenced by immunoSEQ multiplex PCR, and TCRdb holds only the in-frame ones, with some missing. The table includes around 120,000 clones, approximately 90% detected once. Sequencing was done on a sample of peripheral blood. All receptors come from a human donor in a cohort sampled during active COVID-19.

The V call is TRBV4-2, the J call TRBJ2-7, with a weak D call TRBD2 (5 bases). The germline gives CDR1 LGHNA, CDR2 YNFKEQ. The CDR3 contains 17 residues. Deletions cut 0 bases from V and 0 bases from J, with 15 bases between. CDR3 sequence: CASSQDLASSLSYEQYF. CDR3 nucleotides: TGTGCCAGCAGCCAAGATTTAGCGAGCTCGCTCTCCTACGAGCAGTACTTC.

The CDR3 DNA reads TGTGCCTCTAAGAGACAGGCCTGGAACACTGAAGCTTTCTTT. This gives the protein CASKRQAWNTEAFF. The chain employs TRBV19 and TRBJ1-1; D might be TRBD1 (6 bases). The V end was cut by 11 bases, the J end by 1 base, with 17 bases between. Germline CDR1 and CDR2: LNHDA and SQIVND (reference sequence). This CDR3 has 14 residues.

J is TRBJ1-6 and V is TRBV7-9; D gene ambiguous. From germline, CDR1 is SEHNR and CDR2 FQNEAQ (reference sequence). The CDR3 covers 14 residues. The germline V and J ends were trimmed by 1 base and 9 bases, with 10 bases remaining between them. The CDR3 sequence: CASSLVDLASPLHF. The CDR3 nucleotides are TGTGCCAGCAGCTTAGTCGACTTAGCTTCACCCCTCCACTTT.

The chain joins TRBV18 to TRBJ1-3, with D uncertain. CDR1 is KGHSH, CDR2 LQKENI, per germline. This CDR3 region has 16 residues. Trimming left V 1 base short and J 0 bases short, with 10 bases between. CDR3 bases: TGTGCCAGCTCACCACTCGTTCTAAGCTCTGGAAACACCATATATTTT. This gives the protein CASSPLVLSSGNTIYF.

V usage is TRBV7-2 and J usage is TRBJ2-5, with D maybe TRBD1 (6 bases). The length of the CDR3 is 14 residues. Trimming took off 5 bases at V and 9 bases at J, with 19 bases between the two ends. The germline gives CDR1 SGHTA, CDR2 FQGNSA. This chain's CDR3 is CASSLRGAPGAQYF. The CDR3 DNA reads TGTGCCAGCAGCCTCCGTGGGGCCCCAGGGGCCCAGTACTTC.

The V gene is TRBV6-5, the J gene TRBJ1-2; 9 bases align to TRBD1. Germline CDR1 reads MNHEY; CDR2 reads SVGAGI. After removal of 8 bases from V and 8 bases from J, the junction contained 9 bases not matched to a gene. This CDR3 comprises 13 residues. The CDR3 protein is CASFLDRGRGYTF. The CDR3 coding sequence is TGTGCCAGCTTCCTGGACAGGGGACGGGGCTACACCTTC.

This clone was seen a single time. The CDR3 reads CASSTTKGRTPGYF. CDR3 DNA: TGTGCCAGTAGTACCACCAAAGGGAGGACGCCGGGGTACTTC. The J gene is TRBJ2-5, the V gene TRBV19, with D possibly being TRBD2 (6 bases). V gave up 4 bases and J gave up 13 bases, with 22 bases separating them. The CDR3 contains 14 residues. The germline V gene encodes CDR1 LNHDA and CDR2 SQIVND (reference sequence).

J is TRBJ2-5 and V is TRBV27; D might be TRBD2 (5 bases). Germline loops: CDR1 MNHEY, CDR2 SMNVEV (reference sequence). V lost 5 bases to trimming and J lost 0 bases, with 13 bases between them. The CDR3 sequence is 15 residues long. Written as DNA, the CDR3 is TGTGCCAGCAGTACCCGGGGAGCGGACCAAGAGACCCAGTACTTC. It is translated as CASSTRGADQETQYF.

The chain couples TRBV6-2 or TRBV6-3 to TRBJ1-5; 7 bases agree with TRBD1. CDR1 is MNHEY, CDR2 SVGEGT, per germline. The V gene end was trimmed by 5 bases and the J gene end by 7 bases; junction bases not matched to a gene: 8. The CDR3 totals 14 residues. CDR3 sequence reads: CASSLGQAEQPQHF. The CDR3 bases are TGTGCCAGCAGTCTCGGACAGGCGGAGCAGCCCCAGCATTTT.

The rearrangement uses TRBV27 and TRBJ2-7, with 9 bases fitting TRBD1. CDR1 and CDR2 (germline): MNHEY, SMNVEV (reference sequence). V shed 5 bases, J shed 6 bases, and the junction held 11 bases outside the gene matches. This CDR3 is 15 amino acids long. The CDR3 DNA reads TGTGCCAGCAGTCTACACCACCGACAGGGGGGCGAGCAGTACTTC. It encodes CASSLHHRQGGEQYF.

The chain has TRBV3-1 (or the pseudogene TRBV3-2) and TRBJ2-5, with a weak D call TRBD1 (8 bases). The V gene's germline CDR1 is LGHDT and CDR2 YNNKEL (reference sequence). The CDR3 loop spans 16 amino acids. With 2 bases removed from V and 3 bases from J, the gap between germline ends came to 16 bases. The CDR3 nucleotides are TGTGCCAGCAGCCAATGGACAGGGAGGGGGGAAGAGACCCAGTACTTC. Its translation: CASSQWTGRGEETQYF.

This clone occurred a few times. This rearrangement joins TRBV5-5 to TRBJ2-7; 7 positions agree with TRBD1. Germline V lookup: CDR1 SGHKS, CDR2 YYEKEE (reference sequence). This CDR3 is built from 15 residues. Trimming cost V 0 bases and J 1 base; bases outside gene matches: 4. CDR3 amino acids: CASSLDRGSSYEQYF. The CDR3 region has the DNA TGTGCCAGCAGCTTGGACAGGGGCTCATCCTACGAGCAGTACTTC.

The V and J genes are TRBV28 and TRBJ2-3; 8 bases are a match to TRBD2. V lost 6 bases to trimming and J lost 0 bases; unmatched junction nucleotides: 11. The CDR3 is 17 amino acids. Germline V CDR1 and CDR2: MDHEN, SYDVKM. The CDR3 DNA reads as TGTGCCAGCAGAGGGAATTTGGGCGGGGGGAGCACAGATACGCAGTATTTT. It encodes CASRGNLGGGSTDTQYF.

This sequence joins TRBV7-2 and TRBJ2-7, with 9 bases that match TRBD2. After removal of 6 bases from V and 3 bases from J, the junction contained 9 bases not matched to a gene. The CDR3 runs 15 residues. The V gene's germline CDR1 is SGHTA and CDR2 FQGNSA. The CDR3 sequence is CASSYVAGANYEQYF. The CDR3 bases are TGTGCCAGCAGTTACGTAGCGGGGGCCAACTACGAGCAGTACTTC.

The CDR3 loop reads CASSYSREDTQYF. The CDR3 DNA reads TGTGCCAGCAGTTACTCCCGGGAAGATACGCAGTATTTT. The chain couples TRBV6-5 to TRBJ2-3; tentatively, D is TRBD2 (5 bases). This CDR3 region has 13 residues. The germline CDR1 and CDR2 sequences are MNHEY and SVGAGI. Trimming removed 0 bases at V and 5 bases at J, with 6 bases between.

The rearrangement joins TRBV4-2 to TRBJ2-3; TRBD2 matches at 14 bases. V shed 4 bases and J 0 bases; nucleotides not matched to a gene: 6. The CDR3 totals 18 residues. Germline loops: CDR1 LGHNA, CDR2 YNFKEQ. The CDR3 protein is CASSRGLAGGWSTDTQYF. The CDR3 DNA is TGTGCCAGCAGCCGCGGACTAGCGGGGGGTTGGAGCACAGATACGCAGTATTTT.

This chain connects TRBV5-1 to TRBJ1-2, with D possibly being TRBD1 (6 bases). V lost 3 bases and J 2 bases, leaving 11 bases between the germline ends. This CDR3 has 14 residues. CDR1 and CDR2 from the germline V gene are SGHRS and YFSETQ. The CDR3 sequence is CASSSLTGNYGYTF. CDR3 bases: TGCGCCAGCAGCTCGCTAACAGGGAACTATGGCTACACCTTC. Full variable domain (remainder filled in from reference TRBV5-1 and TRBJ1-2): KAGVTQTPRYLIKTRGQQVTLSCSPISGHRSVSWYQQTPGQGLQFLFEYFSETQRNKGNFPGRFSGRQFSNSRSEMNVSTLELGDSALYLCASSSLTGNYGYTFGSGTRLTVV.

The chain's CDR3 is CASSIRQGAWDTQYF. The CDR3 coding sequence is TGTGCCAGCAGCATCAGACAGGGGGCATGGGATACGCAGTATTTT. The chain couples TRBV6-2 or TRBV6-3 to TRBJ2-3; 10 nucleotides line up with TRBD1. The germline V gene has CDR1 MNHEY and CDR2 SVGEGT. The length of the CDR3 is 15 residues. V gave up 6 bases and J gave up 6 bases; unmatched junction bases: 9.

The V call is TRBV27, the J call TRBJ1-2; 7 bases are shared with TRBD1. Trimming at V came to 5 bases and at J to 3 bases, leaving 6 bases not matched to a gene. The CDR3 covers 14 residues. Germline V gene data show CDR1 as MNHEY and CDR2 as SMNVEV (reference sequence). The CDR3 spells CASSPDRDHYGYTF. The CDR3 nucleotides are TGTGCCAGCAGTCCTGACAGGGATCACTATGGCTACACCTTC.

The rearrangement links TRBV4-1 to TRBJ2-7, with 7 bases fitting TRBD2. This CDR3 region has 16 residues. J was trimmed by 4 bases and V by 1 base; bases with no gene match: 10. Germline V gene lookup returns CDR1 MGHRA and CDR2 YSYEKL. CDR3 in DNA: TGCGCCAGCAGCCAAGGTGGAATTCTAGCGGATTACGAGCAGTACTTC. Its translation: CASSQGGILADYEQYF.